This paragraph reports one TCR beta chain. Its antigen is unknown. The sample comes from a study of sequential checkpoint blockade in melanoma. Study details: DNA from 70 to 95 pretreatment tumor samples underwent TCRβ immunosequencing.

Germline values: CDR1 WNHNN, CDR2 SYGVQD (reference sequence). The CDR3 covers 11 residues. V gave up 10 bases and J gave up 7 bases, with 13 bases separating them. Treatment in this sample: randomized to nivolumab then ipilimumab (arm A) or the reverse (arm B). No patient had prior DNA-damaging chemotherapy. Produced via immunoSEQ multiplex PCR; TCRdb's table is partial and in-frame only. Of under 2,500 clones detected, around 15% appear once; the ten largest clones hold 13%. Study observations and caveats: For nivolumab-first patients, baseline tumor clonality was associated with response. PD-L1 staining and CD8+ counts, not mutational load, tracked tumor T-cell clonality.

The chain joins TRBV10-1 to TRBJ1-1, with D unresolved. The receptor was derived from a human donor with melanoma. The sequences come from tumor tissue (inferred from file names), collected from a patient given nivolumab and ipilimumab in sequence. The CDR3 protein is CATSLVGEAFF. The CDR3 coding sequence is TGCGCCACCTCCCTAGTGGGTGAAGCTTTCTTT.